A single sample is the source of the 4 T cell receptor beta chains below, sequenced in a study of early T cells in non-severe SARS-CoV-2 infection. TCRdb reanalysed the 5' RACE reads using MiXCR and keeps one entry per CDR3 protein. The sample contains more than 95,000 distinct CDR3 sequences, roughly 15% of which appear only once. The sample consisted of whole blood. The receptors derive from an adult who was a healthcare worker with PCR-confirmed SARS-CoV-2 infection or an uninfected control (not recorded which).

This clonotype was detected a few times. J is TRBJ2-1 and V is TRBV6-5, with D possibly being TRBD1 (6 bases). Trimming took 6 bases from V and 7 from J, leaving 16 bases between them. CDR1 and CDR2 from the germline V gene are MNHEY and SVGAGI. The CDR3 is made up of 14 amino acids. Written as DNA, the CDR3 is TGTGCCAGCAGCCTCAGGGGCAGGGTGAATGAGCAGTTCTTC. This gives the protein CASSLRGRVNEQFF.

The rearrangement links TRBV6-4 to TRBJ2-1; tentative D call: TRBD1 (5 bases). Germline CDR1 reads MRHNA; CDR2 reads SNTAGT. CDR3 length: 13 residues. V was cut by 4 bases and J by 8 bases, with 12 bases left in between. The CDR3 DNA follows: TGTGCCAGCAGTGTGACAGTTTTCCATGAGCAGTTCTTC. Its protein is CASSVTVFHEQFF.

This clonotype has more than one count but fewer than ten. The chain links TRBV27 to TRBJ2-7; 7 bases are a match to TRBD2. CDR1 and CDR2 (germline): MNHEY, SMNVEV (reference sequence). After removal of 5 bases from V and 1 base from J, the junction contained 5 bases not matched to a gene. CDR3 length equals 14 residues. The CDR3, as DNA: TGTGCCAGCAGTATCGGACTAGGTTCCTACGAGCAGTACTTC. Residues: CASSIGLGSYEQYF.

This clonotype was seen a handful of times. The gene calls are TRBV7-2 and TRBJ2-6; D gene ambiguous. This CDR3 spans 16 amino acids. V dropped 1 base and J dropped 0 bases, with 7 bases sitting between them. The germline gives CDR1 SGHTA, CDR2 FQGNSA. CDR3 loop: CASSLVRISGANVLTF. In nucleotides, the CDR3 is TGTGCCAGCAGCTTAGTCCGGATCTCTGGGGCCAACGTCCTGACTTTC.